Following are 2 T cell receptor beta chains from one sample sequenced in a study of early T cells in non-severe SARS-CoV-2 infection. TCRdb reanalysed the 5' RACE reads using MiXCR and keeps one entry per CDR3 protein. The sample lists about 90,000 distinct CDR3 sequences; approximately 12% were seen once. The material sequenced was whole blood, taken at baseline. These receptors were taken from an adult who was a healthcare worker with PCR-confirmed SARS-CoV-2 infection or an uninfected control (not recorded which).

This clonotype was counted between two and nine times. This rearrangement joins TRBV12-3 or TRBV12-4 to TRBJ2-5; 10 bases agree with TRBD2. The CDR3 consists of 14 residues. V was clipped by 7 bases and J by 6 bases; unmatched bases: 8. This chain's CDR3 is CASTPSGSWKTQYF. The CDR3 nucleotides are TGTGCCAGCACCCCTAGCGGGAGCTGGAAGACCCAGTACTTC.

This clonotype was seen a few times. V and J are TRBV7-6 and TRBJ1-1, with no clear D. CDR1 is SGHVS, CDR2 FNYEAQ, per germline. The CDR3 runs 14 residues. The V gene lost 3 bases and the J gene lost 1 base, with 9 bases spanning the gap. The CDR3 reads CASSFGSRNTEAFF. CDR3 bases: TGTGCCAGCAGCTTTGGCAGCCGGAACACTGAAGCTTTCTTT.